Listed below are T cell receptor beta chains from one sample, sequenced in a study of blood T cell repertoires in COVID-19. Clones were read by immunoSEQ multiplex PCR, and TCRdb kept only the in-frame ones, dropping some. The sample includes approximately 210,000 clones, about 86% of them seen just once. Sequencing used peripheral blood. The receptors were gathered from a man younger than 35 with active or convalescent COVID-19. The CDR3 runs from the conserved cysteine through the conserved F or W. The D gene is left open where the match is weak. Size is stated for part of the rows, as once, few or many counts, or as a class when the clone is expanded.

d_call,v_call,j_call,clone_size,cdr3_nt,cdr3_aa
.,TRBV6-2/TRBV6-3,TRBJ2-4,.,TGTGCCAGCAGTTATTTCGAGGGTTCGGACATTCAGTACTTC,CASSYFEGSDIQYF
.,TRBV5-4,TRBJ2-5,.,TGTGCCAGCAGGGTAGCGAGCAGCTTCCAAGAGACCCAGTACTTC,CASRVASSFQETQYF
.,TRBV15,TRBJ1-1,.,TGTGCCACCAGCAGAGATAGGACAGCGAACACTGAAGCTTTCTTT,CATSRDRTANTEAFF
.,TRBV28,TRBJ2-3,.,TGTGCCAGCAGTTTATCTGGCGGGGGCGCGAGCTATACGCAGTATTTT,CASSLSGGGASYTQYF
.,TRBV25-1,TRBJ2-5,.,TGTGCCAGCAGTGATGGGGGCCTGAAGACCCAGTACTTC,CASSDGGLKTQYF
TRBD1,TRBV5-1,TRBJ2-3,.,TGCGCCAGCAGCTTGGAACAGGGGGCAGATACGCAGTATTTT,CASSLEQGADTQYF
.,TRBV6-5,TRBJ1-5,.,TGTGCCAGCAGCAACGACAGGATCAATCAGCCCCAGCATTTT,CASSNDRINQPQHF
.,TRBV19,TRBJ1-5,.,TGTGCCAGTAGGGCAGGGGAGTCAGGGCAGCCCCAGCATTTT,CASRAGESGQPQHF
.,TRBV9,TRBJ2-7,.,TGTGCCAGCAGCCCTAATACAGGGTATGGTGACGAGCAGTACTTC,CASSPNTGYGDEQYF
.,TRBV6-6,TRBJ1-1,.,TGTGCCAGCAGTTACGTCTCTGTGGGGGCTCGGCCTGAAGCTTTCTTT,CASSYVSVGARPEAFF
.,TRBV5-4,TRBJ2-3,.,TGTGCCAGCAGGAGGGGACTCCCTATGACAGATACGCAGTATTTT,CASRRGLPMTDTQYF
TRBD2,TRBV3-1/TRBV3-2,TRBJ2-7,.,TGTGCCAGCAGCCAAGCTCTAGCGGCCTCCTACGAGCAGTACTTC,CASSQALAASYEQYF
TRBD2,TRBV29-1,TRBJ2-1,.,TGCAGCGTGAAGATACCCGCGACTAGCGAAGGGAGCAATGAGCAGTTCTTC,CSVKIPATSEGSNEQFF
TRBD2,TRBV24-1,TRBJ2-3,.,TGTGCCACCAGTGTCATGGGGCGGACTAGCGGGTACACAGATACGCAGTATTTT,CATSVMGRTSGYTDTQYF
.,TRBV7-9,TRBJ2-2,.,TGTGCCAGCAGCCAGGCGCACGGGGAGCTGTTTTTT,CASSQAHGELFF
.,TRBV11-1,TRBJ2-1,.,TGTGCCAGCAGCTTGAGGGAATACCTCTACAATGAGCAGTTCTTC,CASSLREYLYNEQFF
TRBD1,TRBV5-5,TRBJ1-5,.,TGTGCCAGCAGCTTGAGGGGACAGAGGATCAATCAGCCCCAGCATTTT,CASSLRGQRINQPQHF
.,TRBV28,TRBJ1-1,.,TGTGCCAGCAGTTTAAGTGGGCCAGGGAAAGCTTTCTTT,CASSLSGPGKAFF
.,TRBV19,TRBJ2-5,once,TGTGCCAGTAGTATTGCGAAGATTGGAGAGACCCAGTACTTC,CASSIAKIGETQYF
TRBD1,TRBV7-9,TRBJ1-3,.,TGTGCCAGCAGTCAACAGGGGGCTTCTGGAAACACCATATATTTT,CASSQQGASGNTIYF
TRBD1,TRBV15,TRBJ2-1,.,TGTGCCACCAGCAGCGCCGGGACAGGGAGCAATGAGCAGTTCTTC,CATSSAGTGSNEQFF
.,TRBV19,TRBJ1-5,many,TGTGCCGGAGGACGGGGAGTCAATCAGCCCCAGCATTTT,CAGGRGVNQPQHF
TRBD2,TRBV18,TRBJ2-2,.,TGTGCCAGCTCATCCCGGATCACTAGCGGGGAATACACCGGGGAGCTGTTTTTT,CASSSRITSGEYTGELFF
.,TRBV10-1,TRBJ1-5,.,TGCGCCAGCAGCCGCGGGGGGAGCAATCAGCCCCAGCATTTT,CASSRGGSNQPQHF
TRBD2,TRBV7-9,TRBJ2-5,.,TGTGCCAGCAGCCCCACCCACAGCGGGAGGCCTCTACAAGAGACCCAGTACTTC,CASSPTHSGRPLQETQYF
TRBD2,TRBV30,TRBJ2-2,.,TGTGCCTGGAGATTAGCGGGAGTCGACACCGGGGAGCTGTTTTTT,CAWRLAGVDTGELFF
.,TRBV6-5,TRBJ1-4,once,TGTGCCAGCAGTTACTCGAGGCAGGGCAGTGGTGAAAAACTGTTTTTT,CASSYSRQGSGEKLFF
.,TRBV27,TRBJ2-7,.,TGTGCCAGCAGCCCCCAGTGGAATGCGGGCCACGAGCAGTACTTC,CASSPQWNAGHEQYF
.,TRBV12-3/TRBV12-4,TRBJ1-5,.,TGTGCCAGCAGTTTGGCAGCTAGTCAGCCCCAGCATTTT,CASSLAASQPQHF
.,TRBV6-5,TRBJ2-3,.,TGTGCCAGCAGTCGGGTTTCGGGGAGGACAGATACGCAGTATTTT,CASSRVSGRTDTQYF
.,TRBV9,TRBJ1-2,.,TGTGCCAGCAGCGCGGGGGGGAACTATGGCTACACCTTC,CASSAGGNYGYTF
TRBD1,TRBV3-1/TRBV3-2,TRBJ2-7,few,TGTGCCAGCAGCCGAGGGACAGTCCCGTACGAGCAGTACTTC,CASSRGTVPYEQYF
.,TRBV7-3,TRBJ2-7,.,TGTGCCAGCAGCTTAGAAGGGCGGGTTAGCGACGAGCAGTACTTC,CASSLEGRVSDEQYF
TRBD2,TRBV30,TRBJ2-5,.,TGTGCCTGGAGTGTACGGGGAAAAAGGACTAGCGGGAGAGGAGGGGGAGAGACCCAGTACTTC,CAWSVRGKRTSGRGGGETQYF
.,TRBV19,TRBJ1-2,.,TGTGCCAGTAGTATACCGGTCTCGGACTATGGCTACACCTTC,CASSIPVSDYGYTF
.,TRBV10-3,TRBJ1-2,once,TGTGCCATCAGTGAGTCGGGGCTTGGGGACTATGGCTACACCTTC,CAISESGLGDYGYTF